This entry lists 21 T cell receptor beta chains sequenced from one sample in a study of CD8 T cells in Susac syndrome. With random hexamers, reverse transcription was performed on roughly 0.5 to 1 ug of RNA. Each CDR3 protein gets one entry after TCRdb re-called the immunoSEQ multiplex PCR reads with MiXCR. The sample includes approximately 180,000 distinct CDR3 sequences, just under 95% of them seen just once. The sample consisted of CD4+ T cells from PBMCs. Source of these receptors: a human donor with Susac syndrome.

The V call is TRBV30, the J call TRBJ2-5; possible D gene TRBD1, 5 bases. There are 12 residues in the CDR3. Germline CDR1 reads GTSNPN; CDR2 reads SVGIG (reference sequence). The V end lost 6 bases, the J end lost 1 base, and 9 bases lay between the germline ends. CDR3 DNA sequence: TGTGCCTGTACAGGATCCCAAGAGACCCAGTACTTC. Its translation is CACTGSQETQYF.

This clonotype appeared a single time. The chain recombines TRBV6-6 with TRBJ2-1; 8 bases align to TRBD2. This CDR3 contains 16 residues. Germline lookup yields CDR1 MNHNY and CDR2 SVGAGI (reference sequence). V gave up 0 bases and J gave up 5 bases; unmatched junction bases: 6. DNA of the CDR3: TGTGCCAGCAGTTACTCGGCCCCGGGACTAGACAATGAGCAGTTCTTC. This encodes CASSYSAPGLDNEQFF.

The chain joins TRBV6-5 to TRBJ1-5; the D gene is possibly TRBD1 (5 bases). The CDR3 has 14 amino acids. Germline CDR1 MNHEY, CDR2 SVGAGI. The V and J ends lost 5 bases and 6 bases respectively, with 14 bases between them. CDR3 in amino acids: CASSRQLNRQPQHF. The CDR3 DNA reads as TGTGCCAGCAGTCGACAGCTTAACCGTCAGCCCCAGCATTTT.

The gene calls are TRBV18 and TRBJ1-2; D uncertain. Trimming took 3 bases from V and 0 from J, leaving 11 bases between them. The CDR3 has 15 amino acids. CDR1 is KGHSH and CDR2 is LQKENI in the germline V gene. CDR3 in amino acids: CASSPTSNSNYGYTF. The CDR3 bases are TGTGCCAGCTCACCCACGTCGAATTCTAACTATGGCTACACCTTC. The full variable domain, in which reference TRBV18 and TRBJ1-2 provide the parts outside the CDR3, is NAGVMQNPRHLVRRRGQEARLRCSPMKGHSHVYWYRQLPEEGLKFMVYLQKENIIDESGMPKERFSAEFPKEGPSILRIQQVVRGDSAAYFCASSPTSNSNYGYTFGSGTRLTVV.

The genes are TRBV24-1 and TRBJ2-7; D ambiguous. The V gene's germline CDR1 is KGHDR and CDR2 SFDVKD. The CDR3 runs to 13 residues. Trimming cost V 5 bases and J 6 bases, with 13 bases left between them. For the CDR3, the DNA is TGTGCCACCAGTGGTACGGACCGACGCGAGCAGTACTTC. This sequence encodes CATSGTDRREQYF.

V is TRBV7-2 and J is TRBJ2-2; the match to TRBD1 covers 7 bases. Trimming removed 3 bases from V and 1 base from J; junction bases left unmatched: 2. CDR1 SGHTA and CDR2 FQGNSA come from the germline V gene. The CDR3 is made up of 15 amino acids. The CDR3 loop is CASSFRDRNTGELFF. The DNA for the CDR3 is TGTGCCAGCAGCTTCCGGGACAGGAACACCGGGGAGCTGTTTTTT.

Only one count was recorded for this clonotype. V usage is TRBV5-6 and J usage is TRBJ2-5; a possible D gene is TRBD1 (6 bases). Between the trimmed V and J ends, which lost 4 bases and 4 bases, there was a span of 17 bases. Per the germline V gene, CDR1 is SGHDT and CDR2 is YYEEEE. The CDR3 length is 15 residues. CDR3 bases: TGTGCCAGCAGCCCCGAGGGTGGACAGTCAGAGACCCAGTACTTC. It specifies CASSPEGGQSETQYF. Full variable domain (outside the CDR3, taken from reference TRBV5-6 and TRBJ2-5): DAGVTQSPTHLIKTRGQQVTLRCSPKSGHDTVSWYQQALGQGPQFIFQYYEEEERQRGNFPDRFSGHQFPNYSSELNVNALLLGDSALYLCASSPEGGQSETQYFGPGTRLLVL.

The genes are TRBV5-1 and TRBJ1-4; 10 bases are a match to TRBD1. V was clipped by 2 bases and J by 8 bases; unmatched bases: 9. Germline lookup yields CDR1 SGHRS and CDR2 YFSETQ. CDR3 length: 16 residues. The CDR3 loop is CASSLGTGASEEKLFF. CDR3 in DNA: TGCGCCAGCAGCTTAGGGACAGGGGCCTCTGAGGAAAAACTGTTTTTT.

The chain is built from TRBV29-1 and TRBJ2-3, with D unresolved. Germline CDR1 SQVTM, CDR2 ANQGSEA. V lost 3 bases to trimming and J lost 1 base, with 8 bases between them. The CDR3 loop spans 13 amino acids. The CDR3 coding sequence is TGCAGCGTTGAGTATGCGGGCACAGATACGCAGTATTTT. It encodes CSVEYAGTDTQYF.

The V call is TRBV30, the J call TRBJ2-5; D call uncertain. V lost 5 bases, J lost 1 base, and 11 bases lay in between. The CDR3 runs 13 residues. Germline CDR1 reads GTSNPN; CDR2 reads SVGIG (reference sequence). CDR3 sequence: CAWSPGGQETQYF. The CDR3 nucleotides are TGTGCCTGGTCTCCCGGCGGCCAAGAGACCCAGTACTTC.

The chain is built from TRBV5-1 and TRBJ1-1; no definite D call. The CDR3 extends over 14 amino acids. Per germline, CDR1 SGHRS and CDR2 YFSETQ. Trimming cost V 2 bases and J 1 base, with 9 bases left between them. CDR3 coding DNA: TGCGCCAGCAGCTTCGGGGTTGCGAACACTGAAGCTTTCTTT. Its translation is CASSFGVANTEAFF.

This clonotype was seen only a few times. V and J are TRBV24-1 and TRBJ2-3, with D tentatively TRBD1 (6 bases). The germline V gene encodes CDR1 KGHDR and CDR2 SFDVKD. This CDR3 comprises 12 residues. V gave up 10 bases and J gave up 5 bases, with 12 bases separating them. The CDR3 loop is CATRGGLDTQYF. In DNA form, the CDR3 reads TGTGCCACTAGAGGGGGATTAGATACGCAGTATTTT.

V and J are TRBV28 and TRBJ2-7, with TRBD1 matching over 9 bases. After removal of 6 bases from V and 3 bases from J, the junction contained 9 bases not matched to a gene. This CDR3 contains 15 residues. From germline, CDR1 is MDHEN and CDR2 SYDVKM. The CDR3 sequence: CASRSPGQGGYEQYF. CDR3 in DNA: TGTGCCAGCAGATCCCCGGGACAGGGAGGCTACGAGCAGTACTTC.

V gene TRBV4-2 combines with J gene TRBJ1-2, with a weak D call TRBD1 (6 bases). The CDR3 is 13 amino acids. Germline V gene data show CDR1 as LGHNA and CDR2 as YNFKEQ. V was cut by 5 bases and J by 7 bases, with 14 bases left in between. The CDR3: CASSDGQLGGYTF. CDR3 DNA sequence: TGTGCCAGCAGCGATGGACAGTTGGGTGGCTACACCTTC.

The chain uses TRBV3-1 and TRBJ2-1; 7 positions match TRBD2. V gave up 0 bases and J gave up 7 bases; unmatched junction bases: 6. Germline lookup yields CDR1 LGHDT and CDR2 YNNKEL (reference sequence). CDR3 length: 15 amino acids. In DNA form, the CDR3 reads TGTGCCAGCAGCCAAGAAGGCGGGAGTTGGAATGAGCAGTTCTTC. Its protein product is CASSQEGGSWNEQFF.

V usage is TRBV9 and J usage is TRBJ1-1; unclear D gene. This CDR3 comprises 13 residues. V lost 3 bases, J lost 4 bases, and 10 bases lay in between. Germline assignment: CDR1 SGDLS and CDR2 YYNGEE. The CDR3 spells CASSATAGTEAFF. The CDR3, as DNA: TGTGCCAGCAGCGCTACGGCCGGCACTGAAGCTTTCTTT.

The chain links TRBV20-1 to TRBJ2-3, with 11 bases matching TRBD2. The length of the CDR3 is 18 residues. CDR1 is DFQATT, CDR2 SNEGSKA, per germline (reference sequence). The V gene end was trimmed by 6 bases and the J gene end by 3 bases; junction bases not matched to a gene: 17. CDR3 sequence: CSAPVVSVAGGRTDTQYF. CDR3 nucleotide sequence: TGCAGTGCCCCGGTGGTGTCGGTAGCGGGGGGGCGAACAGATACGCAGTATTTT.

The J gene is TRBJ2-3, the V gene TRBV24-1, with TRBD2 identical over 9 bases. V dropped 3 bases and J dropped 1; count of bases not matched to a gene: 4. The germline V gene has CDR1 KGHDR and CDR2 SFDVKD. The CDR3 loop spans 16 amino acids. CDR3 region: CATSDTASGGTDTQYF. The CDR3, as DNA: TGTGCCACCAGTGATACGGCTAGCGGGGGCACAGATACGCAGTATTTT.

The chain uses TRBV15 and TRBJ2-1, with D possibly matching TRBD2 (6 bases). Germline CDR1 and CDR2: LNHNV and YYDKDF (reference sequence). The CDR3 is 16 amino acids. Trimming removed 1 base from V and 1 base from J, with 11 bases in between. CDR3 nucleotides: TGTGCCACCAGCAGAGGGGGCGGGACTTCCTACAATGAGCAGTTCTTC. Encoded protein: CATSRGGGTSYNEQFF.

This clonotype was counted a single time. This rearrangement joins TRBV12-3 or TRBV12-4 to TRBJ2-1; possibly TRBD1 or TRBD2 for D (5 bases each). Trimming pared 3 bases from V and 6 bases from J, leaving 15 bases between. This CDR3 is 15 amino acids long. The CDR3 DNA follows: TGTGCCAGCAGTTTGGGGCCCGAAGGAGGCAATGAGCAGTTCTTC. Translated, it gives CASSLGPEGGNEQFF.

This sequence joins TRBV20-1 and TRBJ2-1, with 7 positions matching TRBD2. CDR3 size: 16 residues. Germline V gene data show CDR1 as DFQATT and CDR2 as SNEGSKA (reference sequence). V gave up 1 base and J gave up 4 bases; unmatched junction bases: 10. The CDR3 DNA reads TGCAGTGCTAGAGTCCATCGCGGGGGAATATACAATGAGCAGTTCTTC. As protein: CSARVHRGGIYNEQFF.